Below, one T cell receptor beta chain is given with its context. No cognate antigen has been identified for it. No much larger clone is present one base from it, and per-base qualities are unavailable. The immunoSEQ Assay, a bias-controlled multiplex PCR, was used to amplify TCRbeta CDR3 regions from genomic DNA. The source study handled its data this way. The number of nucleated cells in each sample was estimated from the amplification of reference gene primers within the assay. Sequence reads were collapsed and filtered to measure the absolute abundance of every unique TCRbeta CDR3 rearrangement. Productive Simpson clonality was computed per sample as the square root of Simpson's diversity index over productive rearrangements. TCRdb took over this immuneACCESS table, retaining in-frame rearrangements with V and J assigned. Such tables are incomplete; in checked studies, under half of the missing clones stem from an unresolved V gene, and the remainder is unexplained. V, J and clone size were drawn from that table, and D and trimming were deduced from the DNA. The sample records about 240,000 clones, roughly 80% of which are singletons. Of the sample, over 7.5% falls within the top ten clones.

This sample stems from a study of blood T cell repertoires in COVID-19 (dated by TCRdb to about 2020). Background on the whole study: Samples from collaborators originated in the United States, Italy and Spain and spanned both the acute and convalescent phases of COVID-19. The material from the prospective study consisted of cDNA or gDNA derived from T cells, B-cell-depleted T cells, or PBMCs. Nearly every sample came with metadata listing a de-identified subject ID, COVID-19 status, age in years and sex. Where available, HLA class I and class II types were taken from metadata supplied by the sample provider and were not determined by assay-based typing. Samples were obtained from the ongoing ImmuneRACE study (first 160 participants) and from 1,000 to 1,500 subjects provided by 6 global collaborators. The repertoires were made available in a free public database intended to serve as a resource for research on the immune response to SARS-CoV-2. Deeply sampled blood TCRbeta repertoires from subjects exposed to, actively infected with, or recovered from COVID-19 were included in the dataset. Summary of the overall study and its limitations: Clinical and demographic metadata were provided uncurated, with the amount varying by source and participant.

Whole blood was collected in K2EDTA tubes by collaborating institutions according to the institutions' own protocols. For TCRbeta analysis, collaborators shipped samples in one of three forms: frozen whole blood, isolated PBMCs, or DNA extracted from either of those sample types. Its CDR3 holds 15 amino acids, cysteine through phenylalanine. CDR3 DNA only is kept here, 45 bases in frame from base 1. At the junction V is shortened by 4 bases and J by 0 bases; bases outside the gene matches: 3. Reading the germline V gene (reference sequence) gives CDR1 LNHDA and CDR2 SQIVND. Material: peripheral blood. This clonotype originated in a woman older than 75 with acute or convalescent COVID-19. Recombination joined TRBV19 with TRBJ1-3, with 7 bases matching TRBD1. CDR3 reads: CASSKYRGSGNTIYF. Read as DNA, the sequence is TGTGCCAGTAGTAAATACAGGGGCTCTGGAAACACCATATATTTT.